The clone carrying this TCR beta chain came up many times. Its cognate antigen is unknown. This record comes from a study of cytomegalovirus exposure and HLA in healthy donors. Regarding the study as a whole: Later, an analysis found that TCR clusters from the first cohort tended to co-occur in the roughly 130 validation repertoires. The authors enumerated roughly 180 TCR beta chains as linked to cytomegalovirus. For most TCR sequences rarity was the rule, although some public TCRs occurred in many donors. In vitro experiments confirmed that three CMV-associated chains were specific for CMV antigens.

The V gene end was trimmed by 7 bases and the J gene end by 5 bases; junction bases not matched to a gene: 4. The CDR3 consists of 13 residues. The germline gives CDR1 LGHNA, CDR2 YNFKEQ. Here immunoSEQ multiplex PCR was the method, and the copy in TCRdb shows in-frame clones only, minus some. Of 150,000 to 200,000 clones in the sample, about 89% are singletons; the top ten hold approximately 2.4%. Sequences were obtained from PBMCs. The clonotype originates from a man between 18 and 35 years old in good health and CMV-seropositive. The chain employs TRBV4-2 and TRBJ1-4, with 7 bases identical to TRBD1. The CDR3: CASKTGPNEKLFF. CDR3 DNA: TGTGCCAGCAAGACAGGGCCAAATGAAAAACTGTTTTTT.